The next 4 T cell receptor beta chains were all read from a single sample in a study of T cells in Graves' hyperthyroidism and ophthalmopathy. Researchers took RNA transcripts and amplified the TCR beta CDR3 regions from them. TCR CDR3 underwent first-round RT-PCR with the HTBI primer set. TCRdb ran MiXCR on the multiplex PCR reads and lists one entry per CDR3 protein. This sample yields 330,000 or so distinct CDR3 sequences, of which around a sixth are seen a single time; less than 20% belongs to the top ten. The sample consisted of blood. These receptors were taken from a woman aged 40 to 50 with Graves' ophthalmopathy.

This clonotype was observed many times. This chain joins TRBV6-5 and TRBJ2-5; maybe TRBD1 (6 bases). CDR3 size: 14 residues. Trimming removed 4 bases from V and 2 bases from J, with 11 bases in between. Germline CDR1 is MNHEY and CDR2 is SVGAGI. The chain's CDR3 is CASSSPDSQETQYF. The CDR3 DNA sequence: TGTGCCAGCAGTTCGCCGGACAGTCAAGAGACCCAGTACTTC.

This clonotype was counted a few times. The CDR3, as DNA: TGTGCCAGCAGCGCCCCGGGACAGGGGCCTGAAGCTTTCTTT. Residues: CASSAPGQGPEAFF. V gene TRBV13 combines with J gene TRBJ1-1, with 10 bases identical to TRBD1. The length of the CDR3 is 14 residues. The ends lost 5 bases at V and 6 bases at J; junction bases unmatched: 6. The germline V gene encodes CDR1 PRHDT and CDR2 FYEKMQ (reference sequence).

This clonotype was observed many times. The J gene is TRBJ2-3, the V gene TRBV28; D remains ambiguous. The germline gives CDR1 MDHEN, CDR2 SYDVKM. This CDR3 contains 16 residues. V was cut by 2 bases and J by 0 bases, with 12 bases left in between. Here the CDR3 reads CASSLRPSTSTDTQYF. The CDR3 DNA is TGTGCCAGCAGTTTAAGACCATCAACTAGCACAGATACGCAGTATTTT.

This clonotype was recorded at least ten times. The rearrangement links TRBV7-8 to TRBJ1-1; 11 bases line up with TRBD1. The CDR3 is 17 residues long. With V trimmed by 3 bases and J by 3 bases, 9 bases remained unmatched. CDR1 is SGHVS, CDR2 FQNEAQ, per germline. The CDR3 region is CASSLRTGGFSDTEAFF. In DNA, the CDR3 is TGTGCCAGCAGCTTGAGGACAGGGGGCTTTAGTGACACTGAAGCTTTCTTT.